Listed below are T cell receptor beta chains from one sample, sequenced in a study of blood T cell repertoires in COVID-19. Clones were sequenced by immunoSEQ multiplex PCR, and TCRdb holds only the in-frame ones, with some missing. The data contain under 300,000 clones, more than 80% of them singletons. The sequencing sample was made of peripheral blood. The receptors stem from a human donor in a cohort sampled during active COVID-19. CDR3s include the opening cysteine and the closing phenylalanine or tryptophan. Each record gives: D gene, J gene, clone size, V gene, CDR3 DNA, CDR3 protein. A D gene is named only where the DNA matches it firmly. Clone size is stated in some rows and not others, as once, few, many or a class when expanded.

D: TRBD1
J: TRBJ2-7
size: NA
V: TRBV9
DNA: TGTGCCAGCAGCGGACGGACAGGGTTCTACGAGCAGTACTTC
CDR3: CASSGRTGFYEQYF

D: TRBD1
J: TRBJ1-5
size: NA
V: TRBV10-2
DNA: TGCGCCAGCAGTGCGGGGACAGGGAGAGGCAATCAGCCCCAGCATTTT
CDR3: CASSAGTGRGNQPQHF

D: NA
J: TRBJ1-5
size: NA
V: TRBV19
DNA: TGTGCCAGTAGTAGGCGGGGAGGGAGCAATCAGCCCCAGCATTTT
CDR3: CASSRRGGSNQPQHF

D: NA
J: TRBJ2-2
size: NA
V: TRBV19
DNA: TGTGCCAGTAGCCCGACACAGACCGGGGAGCTGTTTTTT
CDR3: CASSPTQTGELFF

D: NA
J: TRBJ1-1
size: once
V: TRBV15
DNA: TGTGCCACCAGCAGAGATTGGAGGTCTGAAGCTTTCTTT
CDR3: CATSRDWRSEAFF

D: TRBD1
J: TRBJ2-7
size: NA
V: TRBV27
DNA: TGTGCCAGCAGTTTATTCAGGGGGCGTGAGCAGTACTTC
CDR3: CASSLFRGREQYF

D: TRBD1
J: TRBJ2-7
size: NA
V: TRBV19
DNA: TGTGCCGGGACAGGGGTAGCCTCCTACGAGCAGTACTTC
CDR3: CAGTGVASYEQYF

D: TRBD1
J: TRBJ2-5
size: few
V: TRBV2
DNA: TGTGCCAGCGGGGCCCCCGAAGCAGGGGGAAAAGAGACCCAGTACTTC
CDR3: CASGAPEAGGKETQYF

D: NA
J: TRBJ1-2
size: NA
V: TRBV3-1/TRBV3-2
DNA: TGTGCCAGCAGCCTACGACAGCAAGCTAACTATGGCTACACCTTC
CDR3: CASSLRQQANYGYTF

D: TRBD2
J: TRBJ2-7
size: NA
V: TRBV3-1/TRBV3-2
DNA: TGTGCCAGCAGCCAATTCCCGCCCATACTTAGCGGGGGGGCCTACGAGCAGTACTTC
CDR3: CASSQFPPILSGGAYEQYF

D: NA
J: TRBJ1-2
size: NA
V: TRBV28
DNA: TGTGCCAGCAGTTTCCCCAGTAACTATGGCTACACCTTC
CDR3: CASSFPSNYGYTF

D: TRBD2
J: TRBJ2-5
size: NA
V: TRBV7-9
DNA: TGTGCCAGCAGCCTAGGGGAGGGAGTGGAGACCCAGTACTTC
CDR3: CASSLGEGVETQYF

D: TRBD1
J: TRBJ2-5
size: NA
V: TRBV28
DNA: TGTGCCAGCAGTTTATTCATGGGACAGGGGAGCGGAGAGACCCAGTACTTC
CDR3: CASSLFMGQGSGETQYF

D: TRBD2
J: TRBJ2-3
size: NA
V: TRBV9
DNA: TGTGCCAGCAGCGTAGGATGGAGCGGGAGAGGGTTAGCGACAGATACGCAGTATTTT
CDR3: CASSVGWSGRGLATDTQYF

D: NA
J: TRBJ2-5
size: once
V: TRBV30
DNA: TGTGCCTGGAGTGTAGGGGGGGCGCTGGAGACCCAGTACTTC
CDR3: CAWSVGGALETQYF

D: NA
J: TRBJ1-6
size: few
V: TRBV28
DNA: TGTGCCAGCAGTTCCAGACAGATTCCCCTCTTTTATAATTCACCCCTCCACTTT
CDR3: CASSSRQIPLFYNSPLHF

D: NA
J: TRBJ2-4
size: NA
V: TRBV11-1
DNA: TGTGCCAGCAGCCCTACAAGGGGAGGGGGAAACATTCAGTACTTC
CDR3: CASSPTRGGGNIQYF

D: TRBD1
J: TRBJ2-7
size: NA
V: TRBV28
DNA: TGTGCCAGCAGTTTATCTGCGACAGGGGGCTTATCAATTTTC
CDR3: CASSLSATGGLSIF

D: TRBD1
J: TRBJ2-1
size: NA
V: TRBV7-3
DNA: TGTGCCAGCAGCTCCAACGACAGGGGGCTGGGGCAGTTCTTC
CDR3: CASSSNDRGLGQFF

D: TRBD2
J: TRBJ2-1
size: once
V: TRBV3-1/TRBV3-2
DNA: TGTGCCAGCAGCCTTTCTGGACTAGCGGGGAGCTACAATGAGCAGTTCTTC
CDR3: CASSLSGLAGSYNEQFF

D: NA
J: TRBJ2-5
size: NA
V: TRBV6-1
DNA: TGTGCCAACAGTTATTTGCGGGACCAAGAGACCCAGTACTTC
CDR3: CANSYLRDQETQYF

D: NA
J: TRBJ1-6
size: NA
V: TRBV30
DNA: TGTGCCTGCCAGAATCCGACAGGCGTGTGGAATTCACCCCTCCACTTT
CDR3: CACQNPTGVWNSPLHF

D: TRBD1
J: TRBJ1-5
size: NA
V: TRBV6-1
DNA: TGTGCCAGCAGTGAAGACGGACAGGCACCCCAGCATTTT
CDR3: CASSEDGQAPQHF

D: TRBD2
J: TRBJ2-2
size: NA
V: TRBV5-6
DNA: TGTGCCAGCAGCTCCGCTAGCGGGACCGGGGAGCTGTTTTTT
CDR3: CASSSASGTGELFF

D: TRBD2
J: TRBJ2-2
size: NA
V: TRBV5-1
DNA: TGCGCCAGCAGCTTGAACCCTAGCGGGGCGAACACCGGGGAGCTGTTTTTT
CDR3: CASSLNPSGANTGELFF

D: NA
J: TRBJ2-3
size: NA
V: TRBV5-1
DNA: TGCGCCAGCAGCTTGGAACAAGCGGATACGCAGTATTTT
CDR3: CASSLEQADTQYF

D: NA
J: TRBJ1-6
size: NA
V: TRBV7-2
DNA: TGTGCCAGCAGCCCACACGGGGGAAATTCACCCTTCCACTTT
CDR3: CASSPHGGNSPFHF

D: NA
J: TRBJ1-5
size: NA
V: TRBV6-6
DNA: TGTGCCAGCAGTTACAGTGGGGGGAGCAATCAGCCCCAGCATTTT
CDR3: CASSYSGGSNQPQHF

D: TRBD1
J: TRBJ2-3
size: NA
V: TRBV19
DNA: TGTGCCAGTAGTATCGGACAGGGTAGCACAGATACGCAGTATTTT
CDR3: CASSIGQGSTDTQYF

D: TRBD1
J: TRBJ2-7
size: once
V: TRBV6-6
DNA: TGTGCCAGCGGGGACAGGGGGAGAACGACTTACGAGCAGTACTTC
CDR3: CASGDRGRTTYEQYF

D: NA
J: TRBJ1-2
size: few
V: TRBV7-8
DNA: TGTGCCAGCAGCTTAAGCGAGCGGGCCCCGGCGGGCTACACCTTC
CDR3: CASSLSERAPAGYTF